Shown below are 2 T cell receptor beta chains from a single sample sequenced in a study of post-analysis software for immune sequencing data. These receptors have no known antigen. Overall study results and limits: In patients, TRBV5-6, TRBV5-1 and TRBV20-1 belonged to five TRBV segments found more frequently than in controls.

Unique molecular identifiers featured in each of the TCR beta cDNA libraries. TCRdb fed the PCR reads into MiXCR, producing one record per CDR3 protein. The table includes 650,000 to 850,000 distinct CDR3 sequences, 53% detected once. What was sequenced was blood. Every receptor here comes from a girl between 5 and 17 years old with multiple sclerosis.

The V gene is TRBV20-1, the J gene TRBJ2-1; 12 bases align to TRBD2. The V and J ends lost 4 bases and 4 bases, in that order; junction bases with no gene match: 8. Germline values: CDR1 DFQATT, CDR2 SNEGSKA (reference sequence). This CDR3 is built from 16 residues. The CDR3 region has the DNA TGCAGTGCTACCGGTAGGACTAGCGGGACGTACAATGAGCAGTTCTTC. Amino acid sequence: CSATGRTSGTYNEQFF.

This clonotype was picked up a small number of times. The rearrangement links TRBV5-6 to TRBJ2-5; 15 bases agree with TRBD2. The germline V gene has CDR1 SGHDT and CDR2 YYEEEE. The ends lost 4 bases at V and 10 bases at J; junction bases unmatched: 8. The CDR3 sequence is 15 residues long. CDR3 in amino acids: CASSPGLAGGRDQYF. CDR3 nucleotide sequence: TGTGCCAGCAGCCCGGGACTAGCGGGAGGACGGGACCAGTACTTC.